These 3 T cell receptor beta chains came from one sample sequenced in a study of shared clonotypes between healthy human individuals. Sequencing was performed with immunoSEQ multiplex PCR; in TCRdb, only in-frame clones are kept and a portion is missing. The sample has some 2,000,000 clones; about 95% are singletons. Naive CD8 cells comprised CD45RO-negative, CCR7-positively selected cells, excluding terminally differentiated effector memory CD45RA+ cells. Sample: naive CD8+ T cells sorted from blood. The receptors here all came from a man younger than 35 in good health.

This clone occurred once. This chain links TRBV4-1 with TRBJ2-1, with D unresolved. Germline V gene data show CDR1 as MGHRA and CDR2 as YSYEKL. This CDR3 spans 14 amino acids. Trimming removed 4 bases at V and 2 bases at J, with 9 bases between. CDR3 loop: CASSPVGTYNEQFF. The CDR3 bases are TGCGCCAGCAGCCCTGTGGGTACCTACAATGAGCAGTTCTTC.

Worth noting for this clone: The sample contains more than one DNA sequence encoding this CDR3. This rearrangement joins TRBV19 to TRBJ2-7; 9 bases match TRBD1. The CDR3 runs to 14 residues. Germline lookup yields CDR1 LNHDA and CDR2 SQIVND (reference sequence). With 5 bases clipped from V and 4 bases from J, the junction kept 6 bases outside the gene matches. The CDR3 spells CASSAGQGSYEQYF. The CDR3 DNA reads TGTGCCAGTAGTGCAGGACAGGGGTCGTACGAGCAGTACTTC.

The V call is TRBV5-1, the J call TRBJ2-7; TRBD1 matches at 9 bases. V lost 6 bases to trimming and J lost 6 bases; unmatched junction nucleotides: 4. CDR3 length equals 12 residues. The germline V gene encodes CDR1 SGHRS and CDR2 YFSETQ. The chain's CDR3 is CASTGTGSEQYF. Here the CDR3 DNA reads TGCGCCAGCACCGGGACAGGGTCCGAGCAGTACTTC.